One and the same sample provided the 25 T cell receptor beta chains below, sequenced in a study of T cells in Graves' hyperthyroidism and ophthalmopathy. What was amplified from RNA transcripts were TCR beta CDR3 regions. When the TCR CDR3 underwent first-round RT-PCR, the HTBI primer set was used. Each CDR3 protein is one row after TCRdb ran MiXCR on the multiplex PCR reads. The table records 300,000 to 400,000 distinct CDR3 sequences, less than 15% of them present only once. Sequenced material: blood. These receptors originate from a young woman with Graves' hyperthyroidism.

This clonotype showed up many times. The chain carries TRBV2 and TRBJ2-1, with TRBD2 as a possible D gene (6 bases). Germline V lookup: CDR1 SNHLY, CDR2 FYNNEI. V was trimmed by 3 bases and J by 6 bases, leaving 9 bases between them. The CDR3 covers 13 residues. The CDR3 region is CASSDGGVNEQFF. CDR3 nucleotide sequence: TGTGCCAGCAGTGACGGGGGAGTCAATGAGCAGTTCTTC.

Many counts were recorded for this clonotype. The chain employs TRBV5-4 and TRBJ2-7, with no clear D. Trimming pared 3 bases from V and 6 bases from J, leaving 16 bases between. This CDR3 is 14 amino acids long. Germline V lookup: CDR1 SGHNT, CDR2 YYREEE (reference sequence). The CDR3 reads CASSSYIEGPEQYF. The CDR3, as DNA: TGTGCCAGCAGCTCCTATATCGAAGGACCCGAGCAGTACTTC.

This clonotype showed up many times. The V call is TRBV7-3, the J call TRBJ1-1; 8 bases align to TRBD1. The germline gives CDR1 SGHTA, CDR2 FQGTGA. This CDR3 comprises 20 residues. V was clipped by 1 base and J by 3 bases; unmatched bases: 19. CDR3 sequence: CASSLNAKSGQAIADTEAFF. The CDR3 region has the DNA TGTGCCAGCAGCTTAAACGCCAAATCGGGACAGGCGATCGCGGACACTGAAGCTTTCTTT.

This clonotype was counted ten times or more. The gene calls are TRBV3-1 and TRBJ1-3, with unresolved D. Germline values: CDR1 LGHDT, CDR2 YNNKEL (reference sequence). The CDR3 runs to 16 residues. Trimming cost V 4 bases and J 0 bases, with 13 bases left between them. The CDR3 region is CASSRLGAISGNTIYF. The CDR3 DNA reads as TGTGCCAGCAGCCGACTAGGCGCTATCTCTGGAAACACCATATATTTT. Full variable domain (missing parts from reference TRBV3-1 and TRBJ1-3): DTAVSQTPKYLVTQMGNDKSIKCEQNLGHDTMYWYKQDSKKFLKIMFSYNNKELIINETVPNRFSPKSPDKAHLNLHINSLELGDSAVYFCASSRLGAISGNTIYFGEGSWLTVV.

This clonotype was found a few times. The rearrangement links TRBV14 to TRBJ2-7, with D possibly being TRBD1 or TRBD2 (5 bases each). The CDR3 runs 16 residues. Trimming cost V 3 bases and J 6 bases, with 21 bases left between them. Looked up from germline, CDR1 is SGHDN and CDR2 is FVKESK. The CDR3 DNA reads TGTGCCAGCAGCCATGCTCCAGGGACGTCCCCGGGCGAGCAGTACTTC. Protein sequence: CASSHAPGTSPGEQYF. Full variable domain (outside the CDR3, taken from reference TRBV14 and TRBJ2-7): EAGVTQFPSHSVIEKGQTVTLRCDPISGHDNLYWYRRVMGKEIKFLLHFVKESKQDESGMPNNRFLAERTGGTYSTLKVQPAELEDSGVYFCASSHAPGTSPGEQYFGPGTRLTVT.

This clonotype was recorded many times. The chain uses TRBV29-1 and TRBJ1-1; weak D call: TRBD1 (6 bases). The CDR3 contains 14 residues. The germline V and J ends were trimmed by 0 bases and 3 bases, with 11 bases remaining between them. Looked up from germline, CDR1 is SQVTM and CDR2 is ANQGSEA. DNA of the CDR3: TGCAGCGTTGAAGAACAGGGCGGGGACACTGAAGCTTTCTTT. Amino acid sequence: CSVEEQGGDTEAFF. Drawing the rest from reference TRBV29-1 and TRBJ1-1, the complete variable domain is SAVISQKPSRDICQRGTSLTIQCQVDSQVTMMFWYRQQPGQSLTLIATANQGSEATYESGFVIDKFPISRPNLTFSTLTVSNMSPEDSSIYLCSVEEQGGDTEAFFGQGTRLTVV.

This clonotype came up many times. The chain recombines TRBV28 with TRBJ1-2; tentatively, D is TRBD1 (6 bases). This CDR3 is built from 13 residues. The germline gives CDR1 MDHEN, CDR2 SYDVKM. V was shortened by 6 bases and J by 8 bases, with 16 bases between the two germline ends. The CDR3 DNA sequence: TGTGCCAGCAGAAAACGGGGGGCGATCGGCTACACCTTC. This sequence encodes CASRKRGAIGYTF.

This clonotype has ten or more counts. The chain carries TRBV28 and TRBJ1-2, with a weak D call TRBD1 (5 bases). The germline V and J ends were trimmed by 6 bases and 13 bases, with 18 bases remaining between them. The CDR3 has 12 residues. Per germline, CDR1 MDHEN and CDR2 SYDVKM. The CDR3 sequence: CASRPQTDGATF. CDR3 coding DNA: TGTGCCAGCAGGCCCCAGACTGATGGGGCCACCTTC.

There are a few counts of this clonotype. The CDR3 region has the DNA TGTGCCAGCACCGACAGGGGTCGAGGCACAGATACGCAGTATTTT. It yields the protein CASTDRGRGTDTQYF. J is TRBJ2-3 and V is TRBV6-1; 8 bases are a match to TRBD1. The junction had 7 bases not matched to a gene; V was cut back by 7 bases and J by 1 base. Germline CDR1 MNHNS, CDR2 SASEGT. The CDR3 is made up of 15 amino acids.

The V and J genes are TRBV14 and TRBJ2-3; TRBD2 matches 9 bases. The CDR3 runs 15 residues. CDR1 is SGHDN, CDR2 FVKESK, per germline. Germline trimming cut 5 bases from V and 0 bases from J; bases unmatched to any gene: 3. The CDR3, as DNA: TGTGCCAGCAGCTCTAGCGGGGTCAGCACAGATACGCAGTATTTT. This sequence encodes CASSSSGVSTDTQYF.

This clonotype has ten or more counts. The genes are TRBV7-2 and TRBJ1-1; TRBD1 agrees at 9 bases. CDR1 and CDR2 from the germline V gene are SGHTA and FQGNSA. V lost 5 bases and J lost 1; bases outside the gene matches: 5. The CDR3 is 15 residues long. The CDR3 DNA is TGTGCCAGCAGCCCCTGGACAGGGGAGAACACTGAAGCTTTCTTT. It is translated as CASSPWTGENTEAFF.

Many counts were recorded for this clonotype. V gene TRBV7-9 combines with J gene TRBJ2-5; 8 positions agree with TRBD1. From germline, CDR1 is SEHNR and CDR2 FQNEAQ (reference sequence). This CDR3 contains 17 residues. The trim removed 3 bases at V and 5 bases at J, leaving 14 bases unmatched. The CDR3 nucleotides read TGTGCCAGCAGCTTTCCCCAGGGGCAGGGGGCGCGGGAGACCCAGTACTTC. Amino acids: CASSFPQGQGARETQYF.

For this clonotype: Since a much larger clone is just one base distant, this may be a read error. V and J are TRBV28 and TRBJ2-5; TRBD1 or TRBD2 may be the D gene (6 bases each). This CDR3 region has 15 residues. Germline CDR1 MDHEN, CDR2 SYDVKM. CDR3 in amino acids: CTILRRGARRETQYF. As DNA, the CDR3 is TGTACCATCCTCCGGAGGGGGGCCAGGAGGGAGACCCAGTACTTC.

This clonotype was counted at least ten times. The chain couples TRBV20-1 to TRBJ1-4; tentative D call: TRBD1 (5 bases). Germline-derived CDR1 and CDR2 are DFQATT and SNEGSKA (reference sequence). This CDR3 is built from 18 residues. V lost 0 bases, J lost 5 bases, and 22 bases lay in between. CDR3 coding DNA: TGCAGTGCTAGAGATCCCGTTACAGGCCCCAACGGGAATGAAAAACTGTTTTTT. This gives the protein CSARDPVTGPNGNEKLFF.

This clonotype was counted ten times or more. V usage is TRBV28 and J usage is TRBJ2-3; 10 positions match TRBD2. The V and J ends lost 6 bases and 8 bases, in that order; junction bases with no gene match: 14. CDR3 length equals 16 residues. The V gene's germline CDR1 is MDHEN and CDR2 SYDVKM. CDR3 sequence: CASSLRPGLALVTQYF. The CDR3 DNA reads as TGTGCCAGCAGCCTAAGGCCGGGACTAGCGTTAGTTACGCAGTATTTT.

This clonotype was observed many times. This rearrangement joins TRBV14 to TRBJ1-5; no firm D call. V lost 11 bases to trimming and J lost 0 bases, with 11 bases between them. Germline V gives CDR1 SGHDN, CDR2 FVKESK. This CDR3 has 13 amino acids. CDR3 DNA: TGTGCCGGGGAGGCGTATAGCAATCAGCCCCAGCATTTT. It yields the protein CAGEAYSNQPQHF. Full variable domain (remainder filled in from reference TRBV14 and TRBJ1-5): EAGVTQFPSHSVIEKGQTVTLRCDPISGHDNLYWYRRVMGKEIKFLLHFVKESKQDESGMPNNRFLAERTGGTYSTLKVQPAELEDSGVYFCAGEAYSNQPQHFGDGTRLSIL.

The V gene is TRBV20-1, the J gene TRBJ2-5; the D gene is possibly TRBD1 (5 bases). V lost 6 bases, J lost 5 bases, and 22 bases lay in between. This CDR3 spans 15 amino acids. Germline assignment: CDR1 DFQATT and CDR2 SNEGSKA (reference sequence). The CDR3 DNA is TGCAGTGCCTCGAGCGCTCAGGGCCGTCGGGAGACCCAGTACTTC. Its translation is CSASSAQGRRETQYF.

This clonotype was seen at least ten times. The rearrangement joins TRBV30 to TRBJ2-1, with 9 positions matching TRBD2. Per the germline V gene, CDR1 is GTSNPN and CDR2 is SVGIG (reference sequence). Trimming at V came to 5 bases and at J to 5 bases, leaving 10 bases not matched to a gene. The CDR3 loop spans 15 amino acids. CDR3 in DNA: TGTGCCTGGGCCCCAGCGGGAGGATCCCACAATGAGCAGTTCTTC. This sequence encodes CAWAPAGGSHNEQFF.

The chain carries TRBV7-9 and TRBJ2-1, with 9 nucleotides matching TRBD2. The V gene end was trimmed by 7 bases and the J gene end by 0 bases; junction bases not matched to a gene: 10. The germline CDR1 and CDR2 sequences are SEHNR and FQNEAQ (reference sequence). The CDR3 has 17 residues. The chain's CDR3 is CASTPWTSVRSYNEQFF. The DNA of the CDR3 is TGTGCCAGCACCCCCTGGACTAGCGTCCGCTCCTACAATGAGCAGTTCTTC.

The table lists this clonotype with a few counts. The chain combines TRBV19 with TRBJ2-1, with 7 bases matching TRBD2. Trimming took 3 bases from V and 4 from J; bases not matched to a gene: 6. The germline CDR1 and CDR2 sequences are LNHDA and SQIVND (reference sequence). CDR3 length: 15 amino acids. CDR3 region: CASSMASGLYNEQFF. DNA of the CDR3: TGTGCCAGTAGTATGGCTAGCGGTTTATACAATGAGCAGTTCTTC.

This clonotype was recorded at least ten times. V gene TRBV11-2 combines with J gene TRBJ2-7; tentative D call: TRBD1 (5 bases). Trimming removed 0 bases from V and 2 bases from J, with 17 bases in between. The V gene's germline CDR1 is SGHAT and CDR2 FQNNGV. The CDR3 is 17 residues long. The CDR3 reads CASSLDRFQGATYEQYF. CDR3 DNA sequence: TGTGCCAGCAGCTTAGATCGATTCCAGGGCGCCACCTACGAGCAGTACTTC.

This clonotype has ten or more counts. The rearrangement uses TRBV12-5 and TRBJ2-1; TRBD2 matches 11 bases. Germline CDR1 and CDR2: LGHNT and FRNRAP. This CDR3 has 13 amino acids. The V segment lost 5 bases and the J segment 10 bases; nucleotides outside the gene matches: 4. CDR3 protein: CASGLGTSGEQFF. Written as DNA, the CDR3 is TGTGCTAGTGGTCTCGGGACTAGCGGAGAGCAGTTCTTC.

Worth noting for this clonotype: No conserved phenylalanine or tryptophan is present at the end of the CDR3, so a read error is the likely explanation. The rearrangement links TRBV6-1 to TRBJ1-2; 8 nucleotides align to TRBD1. This CDR3 contains 18 residues. Germline trimming cut 2 bases from V and 3 bases from J; bases unmatched to any gene: 14. Germline V gene sequence: CDR1 MNHNS, CDR2 SASEGT. CDR3 DNA: TGTGCCAGCAGTGAACGGGAGGGACAGGCCGGTAGAGACTATGGCTACACCCTC. This encodes CASSEREGQAGRDYGYTL.

This clonotype appeared a few times. The chain employs TRBV4-2 and TRBJ1-2; weak D call: TRBD1 (6 bases). Germline lookup yields CDR1 LGHNA and CDR2 YNFKEQ. Trimming pared 7 bases from V and 5 bases from J, leaving 17 bases between. This CDR3 is built from 14 residues. The CDR3 coding sequence is TGTGCCAGCAATACCGAGGGGGGGGGATATGGCTACACCTTC. Its protein product is CASNTEGGGYGYTF.

This clonotype showed up just a few times. The rearrangement joins TRBV7-9 to TRBJ1-4; D is possibly TRBD1 (6 bases). The CDR3 spans 14 residues. Germline V gene sequence: CDR1 SEHNR, CDR2 FQNEAQ (reference sequence). The V end lost 6 bases, the J end lost 3 bases, and 11 bases lay between the germline ends. Written as DNA, the CDR3 is TGTGCCAGCAGGGCCAGGGGTTCTAATGAAAAACTGTTTTTT. It codes for CASRARGSNEKLFF. The whole variable domain, remainder taken from reference TRBV7-9 and TRBJ1-4, is DTGVSQNPRHKITKRGQNVTFRCDPISEHNRLYWYRQTLGQGPEFLTYFQNEAQLEKSRLLSDRFSAERPKGSFSTLEIQRTEQGDSAMYLCASRARGSNEKLFFGSGTQLSVL.